The clone carrying this TCR beta chain was counted between two and nine times. Its antigen is not known. In the same sample, other DNA sequences code for this CDR3. Germline V lookup: CDR1 SGHVS, CDR2 FNYEAQ. V lost 3 bases and J lost 0, with 8 bases in between. CDR3 size: 14 residues. These data belong to a study of beta chain features in type 1 diabetes. The study, taken as a whole, reports: TCRB CDR3s from Type 1 diabetes patients were moderately but significantly shorter in all four CD4+ subsets. A pattern of fewer insertions and more deletions at VDJ junctions was seen in type 1 diabetes patients.

Central memory, naive, regulatory and stem cell-like memory CD4+ cells were sorted by CD45RO/CCR7/CD25/CD127/CD95/CD27. All of the isolated RNA was reverse transcribed, so expressed TCRB transcripts were sequenced. Generated by immunoSEQ multiplex PCR, the TCRdb table keeps only in-frame clones and is missing some. The sample shows about 140,000 clones, about 9.7% of them seen only once. The J gene is TRBJ2-5, the V gene TRBV7-6, with a tentative D call TRBD1 (6 bases). The clonotype comes from a woman in her thirties or forties in good health. The source material was central memory CD4+ T cells from blood. The CDR3 bases are TGTGCCAGCAGCTTGGGGACAAACCAAGAGACCCAGTACTTC. Translation gives CASSLGTNQETQYF.